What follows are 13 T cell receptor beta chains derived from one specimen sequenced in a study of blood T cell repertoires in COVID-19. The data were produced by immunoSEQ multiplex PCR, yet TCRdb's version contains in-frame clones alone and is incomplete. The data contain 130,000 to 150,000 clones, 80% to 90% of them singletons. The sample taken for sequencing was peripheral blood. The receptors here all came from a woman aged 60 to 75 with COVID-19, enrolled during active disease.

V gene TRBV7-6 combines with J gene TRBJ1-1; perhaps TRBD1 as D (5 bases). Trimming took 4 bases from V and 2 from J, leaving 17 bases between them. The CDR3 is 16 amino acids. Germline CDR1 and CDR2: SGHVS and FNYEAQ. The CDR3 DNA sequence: TGTGCCAGCAGCTCAAGTAGCCAGGGCGGAAACACTGAAGCTTTCTTT. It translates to CASSSSSQGGNTEAFF.

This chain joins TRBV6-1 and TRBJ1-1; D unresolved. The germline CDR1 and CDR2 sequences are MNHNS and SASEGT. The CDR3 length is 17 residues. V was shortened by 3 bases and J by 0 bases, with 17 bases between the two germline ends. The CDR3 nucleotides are TGTGCCAGCAGTGACCAGGCCGCAGGCCAAATGAACACTGAAGCTTTCTTT. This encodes CASSDQAAGQMNTEAFF.

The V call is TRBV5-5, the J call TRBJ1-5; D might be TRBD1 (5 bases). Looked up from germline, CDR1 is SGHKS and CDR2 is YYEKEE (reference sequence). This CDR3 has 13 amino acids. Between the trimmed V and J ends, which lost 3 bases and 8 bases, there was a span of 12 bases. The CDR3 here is CASSSQGIEPQHF. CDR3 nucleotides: TGTGCCAGCAGCTCCCAGGGAATTGAGCCCCAGCATTTT.

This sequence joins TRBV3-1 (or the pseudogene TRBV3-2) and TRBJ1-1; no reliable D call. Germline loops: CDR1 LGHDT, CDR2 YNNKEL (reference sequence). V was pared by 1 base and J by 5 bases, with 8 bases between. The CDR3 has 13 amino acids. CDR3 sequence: CASSQGSGTEAFF. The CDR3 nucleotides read TGTGCCAGCAGCCAAGGGAGCGGGACTGAAGCTTTCTTT.

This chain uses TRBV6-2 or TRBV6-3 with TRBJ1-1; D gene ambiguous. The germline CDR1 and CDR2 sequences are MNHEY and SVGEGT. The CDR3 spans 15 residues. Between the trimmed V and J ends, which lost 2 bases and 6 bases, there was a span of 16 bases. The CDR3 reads CASSYGSGRVAEAFF. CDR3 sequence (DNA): TGTGCCAGCAGTTACGGTTCCGGGAGAGTTGCTGAAGCTTTCTTT.

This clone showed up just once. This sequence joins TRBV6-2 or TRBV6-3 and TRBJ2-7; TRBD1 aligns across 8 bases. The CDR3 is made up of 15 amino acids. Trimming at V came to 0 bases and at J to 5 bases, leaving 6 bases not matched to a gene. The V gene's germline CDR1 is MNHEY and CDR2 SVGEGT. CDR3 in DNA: TGTGCCAGCAGTTACTCAAGGACAGGGTCCCACGAGCAGTACTTC. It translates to CASSYSRTGSHEQYF.

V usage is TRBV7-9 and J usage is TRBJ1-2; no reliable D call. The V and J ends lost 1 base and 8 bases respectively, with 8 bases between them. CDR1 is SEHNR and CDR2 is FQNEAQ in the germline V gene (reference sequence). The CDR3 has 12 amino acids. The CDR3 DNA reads TGTGCCAGCAGCTTAGTAACGGAGGGCTACACCTTC. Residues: CASSLVTEGYTF.

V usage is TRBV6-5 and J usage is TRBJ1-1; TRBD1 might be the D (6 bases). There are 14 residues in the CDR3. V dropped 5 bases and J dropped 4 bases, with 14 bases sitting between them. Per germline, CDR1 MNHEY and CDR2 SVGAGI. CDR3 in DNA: TGTGCCAGCAGTAGTCAGGGGTGGGGCACTGAAGCTTTCTTT. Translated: CASSSQGWGTEAFF.

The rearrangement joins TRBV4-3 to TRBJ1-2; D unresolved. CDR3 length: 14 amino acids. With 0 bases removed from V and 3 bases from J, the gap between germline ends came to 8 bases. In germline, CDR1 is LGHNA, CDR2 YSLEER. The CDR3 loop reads CASSQENRDYGYTF. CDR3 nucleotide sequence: TGCGCCAGCAGCCAAGAGAACCGAGACTATGGCTACACCTTC.

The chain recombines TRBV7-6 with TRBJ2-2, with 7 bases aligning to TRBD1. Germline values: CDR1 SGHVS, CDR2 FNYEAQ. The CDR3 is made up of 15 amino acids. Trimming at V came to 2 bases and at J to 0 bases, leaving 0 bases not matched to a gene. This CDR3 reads CASSLQGANTGELFF. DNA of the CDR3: TGTGCCAGCAGCTTACAGGGGGCGAACACCGGGGAGCTGTTTTTT.

The CDR3 loop is CASSQPRTGNMNTEAFF. The CDR3 DNA follows: TGCGCCAGCAGCCAACCCAGGACAGGGAACATGAACACTGAAGCTTTCTTT. This chain joins TRBV4-1 and TRBJ1-1, with 8 bases aligning to TRBD1. Losses at the gene ends were 2 bases for V and 0 bases for J; bases not matched to a gene: 8. The germline CDR1 and CDR2 sequences are MGHRA and YSYEKL. This CDR3 is built from 17 residues.

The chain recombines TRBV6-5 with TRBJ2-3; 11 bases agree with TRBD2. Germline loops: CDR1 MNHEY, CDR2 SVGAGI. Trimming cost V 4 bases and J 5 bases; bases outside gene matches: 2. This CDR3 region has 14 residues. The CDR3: CASSLGLAGDTQYF. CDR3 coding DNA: TGTGCCAGCAGTTTAGGACTAGCGGGAGATACGCAGTATTTT.

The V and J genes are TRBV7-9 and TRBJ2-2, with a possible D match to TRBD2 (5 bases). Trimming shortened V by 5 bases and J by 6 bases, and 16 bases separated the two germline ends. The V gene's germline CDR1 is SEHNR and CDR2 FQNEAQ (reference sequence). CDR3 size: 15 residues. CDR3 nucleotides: TGTGCCAGCAGCGACGGGCGGAGGATGGCCGGGGAGCTGTTTTTT. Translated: CASSDGRRMAGELFF. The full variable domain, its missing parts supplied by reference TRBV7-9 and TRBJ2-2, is DTGVSQNPRHKITKRGQNVTFRCDPISEHNRLYWYRQTLGQGPEFLTYFQNEAQLEKSRLLSDRFSAERPKGSFSTLEIQRTEQGDSAMYLCASSDGRRMAGELFFGEGSRLTVL.